The 17 T cell receptor beta chains presented below share a single source sample, sequenced in a study of T cell repertoires in cytomegalovirus infection. TCRdb redid the calling of the reads with MiXCR, one entry per CDR3 protein. Seen here are about 140,000 distinct CDR3 sequences, about 6.5% observed once, and the top ten hold roughly 17%. Sequencing used PBMCs. Receptors originate from a human donor in good health (CMV status not recorded). Some clones in this sample may be carry-over from other donors' samples.

The table lists this clonotype with many counts. The chain links TRBV7-2 to TRBJ2-6; unclear D gene. Trimming cost V 5 bases and J 2 bases, with 10 bases left between them. Germline CDR1 and CDR2: SGHTA and FQGNSA. This CDR3 spans 15 amino acids. The CDR3 DNA reads TGTGCCAGCAGCCCCGGGCAGCCTGGGGCCAACGTCCTGACTTTC. This sequence encodes CASSPGQPGANVLTF.

This clonotype was observed at least ten times. The genes are TRBV20-1 and TRBJ2-7; D assignment may be TRBD1 or TRBD2 (6 bases each). V shed 5 bases and J shed 2 bases, with 10 bases lying between them. This CDR3 contains 12 residues. The V gene's germline CDR1 is DFQATT and CDR2 SNEGSKA (reference sequence). The CDR3 reads CSAWGDTYEQYF. The CDR3 region has the DNA TGCAGTGCTTGGGGGGACACCTACGAGCAGTACTTC.

The rearrangement uses TRBV20-1 and TRBJ2-5; 7 bases align to TRBD2. The V segment lost 6 bases and the J segment 4 bases; nucleotides outside the gene matches: 8. Germline V gene sequence: CDR1 DFQATT, CDR2 SNEGSKA (reference sequence). This CDR3 contains 13 residues. The CDR3 here is CSASLTSAETQYF. In nucleotides, the CDR3 is TGCAGTGCCTCACTAACTAGCGCAGAGACCCAGTACTTC.

A note on this clonotype: This CDR3 fails to terminate in the conserved phenylalanine or tryptophan, so it likely reflects a read error. The chain links TRBV10-3 to TRBJ2-2; weak D call: TRBD1 (5 bases). V dropped 7 bases and J dropped 6 bases, with 6 bases sitting between them. Germline V CDR1 and CDR2: ENHRY, SYGVKD. CDR3 length equals 11 residues. The CDR3 spells CAIKGSGELFL. The CDR3 DNA reads as TGTGCCATCAAGGGGTCCGGGGAGCTGTTTCTT.

This clonotype has at least ten counts. This chain connects TRBV28 to TRBJ2-7, with D tentatively TRBD2 (7 bases). Trimming shortened V by 3 bases and J by 0 bases, and 27 bases separated the two germline ends. This CDR3 spans 20 amino acids. From germline, CDR1 is MDHEN and CDR2 SYDVKM. The CDR3 is CASSFSLLGTGGLSSYEQYF. CDR3 sequence (DNA): TGTGCCAGCAGTTTTTCCCTCCTCGGTACGGGGGGCTTGAGCTCCTACGAGCAGTACTTC.

This clonotype was detected ten times or more. The rearrangement joins TRBV20-1 to TRBJ2-2, with 11 nucleotides matching TRBD2. The CDR3 is made up of 15 amino acids. Germline CDR1 DFQATT, CDR2 SNEGSKA (reference sequence). V shed 3 bases and J 5 bases; nucleotides not matched to a gene: 5. In DNA, the CDR3 is TGCAGTGCTAGCCGGGTAGCGGGGGGGACCGGGGAGCTGTTTTTT. Translated: CSASRVAGGTGELFF.

This clonotype has only a few counts. The chain joins TRBV20-1 to TRBJ2-7; 13 nucleotides match TRBD2. Germline V lookup: CDR1 DFQATT, CDR2 SNEGSKA (reference sequence). The V gene end was trimmed by 5 bases and the J gene end by 2 bases; junction bases not matched to a gene: 3. CDR3 size: 14 residues. This CDR3 reads CSAGGTSGAYEQYF. In nucleotides, the CDR3 is TGCAGTGCTGGCGGGACTAGCGGGGCCTACGAGCAGTACTTC.

This clonotype was seen ten or more times. V gene TRBV6-5 combines with J gene TRBJ1-1; TRBD1 matches 9 bases. Trimming took 0 bases from V and 5 from J; bases not matched to a gene: 4. Germline V lookup: CDR1 MNHEY, CDR2 SVGAGI. This CDR3 contains 15 residues. CDR3 nucleotides: TGTGCCAGCAGTTACTCCGGACAGGGGTGGACTGAAGCTTTCTTT. As protein: CASSYSGQGWTEAFF.

This clonotype showed up many times. The chain joins TRBV7-3 to TRBJ1-2; no definite D call. The germline V gene has CDR1 SGHTA and CDR2 FQGTGA. This CDR3 has 15 residues. V was cut by 5 bases and J by 0 bases, with 13 bases left in between. The CDR3 nucleotides read TGTGCCAGCAGCCTTCATGGAGGCACTAACTATGGCTACACCTTC. This encodes CASSLHGGTNYGYTF.

The rearrangement links TRBV7-9 to TRBJ1-4, with D perhaps matching TRBD1 (6 bases). CDR3 size: 15 residues. Germline-derived CDR1 and CDR2 are SEHNR and FQNEAQ (reference sequence). The V and J ends lost 6 bases and 6 bases respectively, with 17 bases between them. The CDR3: CASSRQGFGDEKLFF. CDR3 nucleotide sequence: TGTGCCAGCAGTCGGCAGGGGTTTGGAGATGAAAAACTGTTTTTT. The full variable domain, rest sourced from reference TRBV7-9 and TRBJ1-4, is DTGVSQNPRHKITKRGQNVTFRCDPISEHNRLYWYRQTLGQGPEFLTYFQNEAQLEKSRLLSDRFSAERPKGSFSTLEIQRTEQGDSAMYLCASSRQGFGDEKLFFGSGTQLSVL.

This clonotype appeared many times. The chain is built from TRBV7-2 and TRBJ1-5, with D perhaps matching TRBD1 (6 bases). CDR1 SGHTA and CDR2 FQGNSA come from the germline V gene. The V end lost 2 bases, the J end lost 0 bases, and 26 bases lay between the germline ends. The CDR3 has 21 residues. The CDR3 coding sequence is TGTGCCAGCAGCTTACGGGGGCGAGGGGGTGCGCCCCCCTATAGCAATCAGCCCCAGCATTTT. Translating it yields CASSLRGRGGAPPYSNQPQHF.

This clonotype was found many times. V is TRBV7-8 and J is TRBJ2-3; D remains unclear. The V and J ends lost 1 base and 2 bases respectively, with 7 bases between them. CDR1 SGHVS and CDR2 FQNEAQ come from the germline V gene. The CDR3 consists of 14 residues. CDR3 coding DNA: TGTGCCAGCAGCTTAGGAATGCCCACAGATACGCAGTATTTT. It yields the protein CASSLGMPTDTQYF.

A remark on this clonotype: One junction end does not reproduce the germline sequence, and a read error may be involved. The chain is built from TRBV7-6 and TRBJ2-5, with unresolved D. The V gene's germline CDR1 is SGHVS and CDR2 FNYEAQ. The length of the CDR3 is 13 residues. CDR3 coding DNA: TGTGCCATCAGCTTCGGACGACAAGAGACCCGGTACTTC. This encodes CAISFGRQETRYF.

This clonotype was observed at least ten times. The chain couples TRBV7-9 to TRBJ1-1; no clear D gene. Germline-derived CDR1 and CDR2 are SEHNR and FQNEAQ (reference sequence). Trimming removed 5 bases at V and 4 bases at J, with 20 bases between. This CDR3 region has 16 residues. The CDR3 DNA reads TGTGCCAGCAGCGGGAGCCAGAACACCCTGGGCACTGAAGCTTTCTTT. Translated, it gives CASSGSQNTLGTEAFF.

This clonotype appeared many times. This chain joins TRBV28 and TRBJ2-3, with 7 bases matching TRBD1. The CDR3 contains 14 residues. Germline trimming cut 4 bases from V and 3 bases from J; bases unmatched to any gene: 4. Germline lookup yields CDR1 MDHEN and CDR2 SYDVKM. The CDR3 loop reads CASSYGTDTDTQYF. The CDR3 coding sequence is TGTGCCAGCAGTTACGGGACAGATACAGATACGCAGTATTTT.

V usage is TRBV15 and J usage is TRBJ2-7; D gene ambiguous. The CDR3 totals 15 residues. Germline loops: CDR1 LNHNV, CDR2 YYDKDF (reference sequence). The germline V and J ends were trimmed by 1 base and 5 bases, with 15 bases remaining between them. CDR3 sequence reads: CATSRGGGVRDEQYF. The CDR3 nucleotides are TGTGCCACCAGCAGAGGGGGTGGGGTACGGGACGAGCAGTACTTC. The complete variable domain, with remaining parts taken from reference TRBV15 and TRBJ2-7, reads DAMVIQNPRYQVTQFGKPVTLSCSQTLNHNVMYWYQQKSSQAPKLLFHYYDKDFNNEADTPDNFQSRRPNTSFCFLDIRSPGLGDTAMYLCATSRGGGVRDEQYFGPGTRLTVT.

This clonotype was seen many times. The chain uses TRBV5-7 and TRBJ2-3, with D possibly being TRBD2 (5 bases). TRBV5-7 is an open reading frame whose function is uncertain. V was cut by 2 bases and J by 0 bases, with 10 bases left in between. CDR3 length equals 15 residues. The CDR3 DNA follows: TGTGCCAGCAGCTTTCTCAGGACTAGCACAGATACGCAGTATTTT. This translates into CASSFLRTSTDTQYF.